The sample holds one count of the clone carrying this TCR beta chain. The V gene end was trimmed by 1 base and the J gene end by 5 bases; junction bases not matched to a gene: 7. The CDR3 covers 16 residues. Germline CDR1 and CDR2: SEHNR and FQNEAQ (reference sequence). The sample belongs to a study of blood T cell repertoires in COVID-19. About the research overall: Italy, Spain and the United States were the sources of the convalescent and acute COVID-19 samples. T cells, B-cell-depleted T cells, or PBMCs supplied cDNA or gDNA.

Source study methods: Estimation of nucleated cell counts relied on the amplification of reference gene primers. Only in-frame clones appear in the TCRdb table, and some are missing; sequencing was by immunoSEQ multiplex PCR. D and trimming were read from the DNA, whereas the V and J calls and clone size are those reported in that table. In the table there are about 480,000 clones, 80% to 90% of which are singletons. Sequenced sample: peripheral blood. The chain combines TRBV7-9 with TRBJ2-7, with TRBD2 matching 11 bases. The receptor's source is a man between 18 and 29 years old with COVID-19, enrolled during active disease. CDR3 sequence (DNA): TGTGCCAGCAGCTTAGTCTCCGGGACTAGCGGCCACGAGCAGTACTTC. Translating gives CASSLVSGTSGHEQYF.